A selection of T cell receptor beta chains follows, all from one sample in a study of blood T cells in healthy people across ages. A single record per CDR3 protein comes from TCRdb applying MiXCR to the 5' RACE reads. The sample includes about 780,000 distinct CDR3 sequences, around 50% of them seen just once. The sequenced sample was blood. These receptors were taken from a man aged 80 or over in good health. Each CDR3 is given with its conserved first and last residue. Each record gives: CDR3 DNA, CDR3 protein, D gene, clone size, J gene, V gene. The D gene is left open where the match is weak. Clone size appears in some rows only: once, few, many, or a class for an expanded clone.

TGTGCCAGCAGCCAAGATTTTTCGGCTTGGGAGCAGTTCTTC | CASSQDFSAWEQFF | - | - | TRBJ2-1 | TRBV3-1
TGTGCCAGCAGGAGGGGTTTATCGGATGGCTACACCTTC | CASRRGLSDGYTF | - | - | TRBJ1-2 | TRBV6-5
TGTGCCAGCACCAAGAGGGAGCTAAGGGTTGGCACTGAAGCTTTCTTT | CASTKRELRVGTEAFF | - | - | TRBJ1-1 | TRBV6-1
TGTGCCAGCAGCTTAGCAGCGGGAGGGCCGTGGGAGACCCAGTACTTC | CASSLAAGGPWETQYF | TRBD2 | - | TRBJ2-5 | TRBV7-2
TGTGCCAGCAGTCCTCGACAGGTGGGGGTGGGGTGGACCCAGTTCTTC | CASSPRQVGVGWTQFF | - | - | TRBJ2-1 | TRBV27
TGTGCCAGCACCATCGGGGGGGGAAATGAAAAACTGTTTTTT | CASTIGGGNEKLFF | - | - | TRBJ1-4 | TRBV7-9
TGTGCCAGCAGCCAAGAAGAAGCTGCTAAGTATAACTATGGCTACACCTTC | CASSQEEAAKYNYGYTF | - | - | TRBJ1-2 | TRBV4-2
TGTGCCAGCGGGTTAGCGGGAGTTGTCAATGAGCAGTTCTTC | CASGLAGVVNEQFF | TRBD2 | - | TRBJ2-1 | TRBV12-3/TRBV12-4
TGTGCCAGCCGAGAAACAGGGGCCGGGAACACTGAAGCTTTCTTT | CASRETGAGNTEAFF | TRBD1 | few | TRBJ1-1 | TRBV28
TGTGCCAGCAGTGAGACAGGGGAGCAGTACTTC | CASSETGEQYF | TRBD1 | - | TRBJ2-5 | TRBV2
TGCAGCGTTGTCGGGTCCCCCGGGACGAATGAGCAGTTCTTC | CSVVGSPGTNEQFF | - | - | TRBJ2-1 | TRBV29-1
TGCAGCGTTGGGGCCTCTAGCGGAGCGGGAGAGACCCAGTACTTC | CSVGASSGAGETQYF | TRBD2 | many | TRBJ2-5 | TRBV29-1
TGCGCCAGCAGCTTGGAGCCGACAGGGGAGCTGTTTTTT | CASSLEPTGELFF | - | - | TRBJ2-2 | TRBV5-1
TGTGCCAGCAGCCAAGATCTGTGGGGTAGCAATCAGCCCCAGCATTTT | CASSQDLWGSNQPQHF | - | - | TRBJ1-5 | TRBV4-2
TGCAGTGCTAGCCTCTACGGGGCCGAAAAAGATTCACCCCTCCACTTT | CSASLYGAEKDSPLHF | - | - | TRBJ1-6 | TRBV20-1
TGTGCCAGCAGCCAAGACCTCCCAGGGCTAGCGGGAGTTTACGAGCAGTACTTC | CASSQDLPGLAGVYEQYF | TRBD2 | few | TRBJ2-7 | TRBV14
TGTGCCAGCATTTCGACACGTTCCTACGAGCAGTACTTC | CASISTRSYEQYF | - | - | TRBJ2-7 | TRBV28
TGCAGTGCTAGATCGGCGGGAGTCGCCGGGGAGCTGTTTTTT | CSARSAGVAGELFF | TRBD2 | few | TRBJ2-2 | TRBV20-1
TGTGCCAGCAGTTCCAGTCTAGTCCCAGATACGCAGTATTTT | CASSSSLVPDTQYF | - | - | TRBJ2-3 | TRBV12-3/TRBV12-4
TGTGCCAGCAACTATAGGGGGCTATCCACAGATACGCAGTATTTT | CASNYRGLSTDTQYF | TRBD1 | few | TRBJ2-3 | TRBV28
TGTGCCAGCAGCTCCGGACTAGCGGGAGGAGAACACGAGCAGTACTTC | CASSSGLAGGEHEQYF | TRBD2 | once | TRBJ2-7 | TRBV7-9
TGTGCCAGCAGTGAACGGTGGGGCTGGAGCTCCTACAATGAGCAGTTCTTC | CASSERWGWSSYNEQFF | - | few | TRBJ2-1 | TRBV25-1
TGTGCCAGTAGTATCGCCGCGGGAGGGCAAGAGACCCAGTACTTC | CASSIAAGGQETQYF | TRBD2 | many | TRBJ2-5 | TRBV19
TGTGCCAGCAGCCATGCCTGGAGATCCGAGCAGTACTTC | CASSHAWRSEQYF | - | - | TRBJ2-7 | TRBV16
TGTGCCTGGGCTGGAGGGGAGCTGTTTTTT | CAWAGGELFF | - | - | TRBJ2-2 | TRBV30
TGCGCCAGCAGCTTGGACGGCCTAGGCAGCACTGAAGCTTTCTTT | CASSLDGLGSTEAFF | - | - | TRBJ1-1 | TRBV5-1
TGTGCCAGCAACCCAGCGGGGGATACGCAGTATTTT | CASNPAGDTQYF | TRBD2 | many | TRBJ2-3 | TRBV6-1
TGTGCCAGCAGTTTATCGGGCCTCTCCTACGAGCAGTACTTC | CASSLSGLSYEQYF | - | - | TRBJ2-7 | TRBV28
TGTGCCAGCAGTGAAATTGAGATTGGCTACACCTTC | CASSEIEIGYTF | - | few | TRBJ1-2 | TRBV2
TGTGCCAGCAGCCAAGCTAGCGGGAAGGGGGAGCTGTTTTTT | CASSQASGKGELFF | TRBD2 | - | TRBJ2-2 | TRBV3-1
TGTGCCAGCAGCTACGGGACTAGCGGGCAAGAGACCCAGTACTTC | CASSYGTSGQETQYF | TRBD2 | few | TRBJ2-5 | TRBV5-6
TGTGCCTGCAGCGTCGGGCCGGATAGCTCCTACGAGCAGTACTTC | CACSVGPDSSYEQYF | - | - | TRBJ2-7 | TRBV9
TGCAGTGCTAGGACAGGACAGGGACTAAGTCTAGAGACCCAGTTCTTC | CSARTGQGLSLETQFF | - | - | TRBJ2-1 | TRBV20-1
TGTGCCAGCAGCTTAGATCCGAGTGGCTACACCTTC | CASSLDPSGYTF | - | - | TRBJ1-2 | TRBV11-2
TGTGCTAGTGGTTCTCCTCCGGGGGAGCAGTTCTTC | CASGSPPGEQFF | - | - | TRBJ2-1 | TRBV12-5
TGCAGCGTTGGGGGGACAGGGGGCTTGTGGGACACTGAAGCTTTCTTT | CSVGGTGGLWDTEAFF | TRBD1 | many | TRBJ1-1 | TRBV29-1
TGCAGTGCTAGACCCCCGAGGGGGGCAGCCTTCTATGGCTACACCTTC | CSARPPRGAAFYGYTF | - | few | TRBJ1-2 | TRBV20-1
TGTGCCAGCAGCTCCCCCTCCGGGACGGCCGCAGAGACCCAGTACTTC | CASSSPSGTAAETQYF | - | few | TRBJ2-5 | TRBV7-9
TGCGCCAGCAGCTTGGTGGGGGGGACAGAAGAGACCCAGTACTTC | CASSLVGGTEETQYF | - | few | TRBJ2-5 | TRBV5-1
TGCAGCGTTGCTTTCGTTGCTAGCACAGATACGCAGTATTTT | CSVAFVASTDTQYF | - | - | TRBJ2-3 | TRBV29-1
TGTGCCAGCAGTTCAGCGGGAGTGTCAGATACGCAGTATTTT | CASSSAGVSDTQYF | TRBD2 | - | TRBJ2-3 | TRBV6-5
TGTGCCAGCAGTTTCGCGACAGGGCGTTACTACGAGCAGTACTTC | CASSFATGRYYEQYF | TRBD1 | - | TRBJ2-7 | TRBV12-3/TRBV12-4
TGTGCCAGCAGTCAACAACCGACTAGCGGGAGTGGAGAGACCCAGTACTTC | CASSQQPTSGSGETQYF | TRBD2 | - | TRBJ2-5 | TRBV6-1
TGCGCCAGCAGCTTGGGAGGGAAATCACCCCTCCACTTT | CASSLGGKSPLHF | - | - | TRBJ1-6 | TRBV5-1
TGCAGTGCTCGTGGGACTAGTAACACCGGGGAGCTGTTTTTT | CSARGTSNTGELFF | TRBD2 | few | TRBJ2-2 | TRBV29-1
TGTGCCAGCAGCGTAGGTGGCAGGGAGACCCAAGAGACCCAGTACTTC | CASSVGGRETQETQYF | - | few | TRBJ2-5 | TRBV9
TGCAGGGCTAGAGGACAATACTACGAGCAGTACTTC | CRARGQYYEQYF | - | - | TRBJ2-7 | TRBV20-1
TGCAGCGTTTCCTCCCGGGACGATGGGAAGCAGTACTTC | CSVSSRDDGKQYF | - | - | TRBJ2-5 | TRBV29-1
TGTGCCAGCAGCGAGACCGGGACAGGCACCGAGCAGTTCTTC | CASSETGTGTEQFF | TRBD1 | - | TRBJ2-1 | TRBV16
TGTGCCAGCAGTTACGAGACAGTATCCGAGCAGTACTTC | CASSYETVSEQYF | - | once | TRBJ2-7 | TRBV6-6
TGCGCCAGCAGCTTGAATCTTAGGAGGACACCTTATACCTACGAGCAGTACTTC | CASSLNLRRTPYTYEQYF | - | - | TRBJ2-7 | TRBV5-1
TGTGCCAGCAGTCTTTATTCGCGACAGGGCCTTATATCTTACAATGAGCAGTTCTTC | CASSLYSRQGLISYNEQFF | TRBD1 | few | TRBJ2-1 | TRBV28
TGTGCCAGCAGTTTCGGCAGGCTCTTCGATGGCTACACCTTC | CASSFGRLFDGYTF | - | - | TRBJ1-2 | TRBV12-3/TRBV12-4
TGCGCCAGCAGCCAAGATACCGCCCGCGATGAGCAGTTCTTC | CASSQDTARDEQFF | - | - | TRBJ2-1 | TRBV4-3
TGTGCCAGCAGCCCAGCGGGAGATTACGAGCAGTACTTC | CASSPAGDYEQYF | TRBD2 | many | TRBJ2-7 | TRBV7-6
TGCAGTGCTAGAGAACTAACTAGCGGGAGGGGCGAGCAGTACTTC | CSARELTSGRGEQYF | TRBD2 | - | TRBJ2-7 | TRBV20-1
TGTGCCAGCAGCTCAGCTAGCGGGAGAAGACGTGAGCAGTTCTTC | CASSSASGRRREQFF | TRBD2 | - | TRBJ2-1 | TRBV7-9